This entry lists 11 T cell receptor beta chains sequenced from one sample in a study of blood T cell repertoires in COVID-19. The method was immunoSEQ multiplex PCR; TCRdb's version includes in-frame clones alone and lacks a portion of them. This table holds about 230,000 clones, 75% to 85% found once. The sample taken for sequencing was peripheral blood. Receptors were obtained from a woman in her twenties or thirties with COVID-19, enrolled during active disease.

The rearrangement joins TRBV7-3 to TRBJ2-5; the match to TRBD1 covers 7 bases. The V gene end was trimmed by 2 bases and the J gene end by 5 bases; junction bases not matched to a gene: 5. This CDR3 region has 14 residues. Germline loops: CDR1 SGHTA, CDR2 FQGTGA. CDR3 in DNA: TGTGCCAGCAGCTTAGGGACAGCATACGAGACCCAGTACTTC. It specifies CASSLGTAYETQYF. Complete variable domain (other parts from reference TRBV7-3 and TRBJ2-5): GAGVSQTPSNKVTEKGKYVELRCDPISGHTALYWYRQSLGQGPEFLIYFQGTGAADDSGLPNDRFFAVRPEGSVSTLKIQRTERGDSAVYLCASSLGTAYETQYFGPGTRLLVL.

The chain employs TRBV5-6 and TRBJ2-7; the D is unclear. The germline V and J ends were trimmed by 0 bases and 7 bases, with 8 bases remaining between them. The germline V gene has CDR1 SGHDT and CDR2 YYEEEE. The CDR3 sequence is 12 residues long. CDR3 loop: CASSLGLQEQYF. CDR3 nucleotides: TGTGCCAGCAGCTTGGGACTCCAAGAGCAGTACTTC.

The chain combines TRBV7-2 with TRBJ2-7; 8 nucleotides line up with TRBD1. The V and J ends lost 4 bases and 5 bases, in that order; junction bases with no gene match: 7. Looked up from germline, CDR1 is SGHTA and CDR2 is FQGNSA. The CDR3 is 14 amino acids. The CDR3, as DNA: TGTGCCAGCAGCTCCGGGACAGGTCGGGACGAGCAGTACTTC. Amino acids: CASSSGTGRDEQYF.

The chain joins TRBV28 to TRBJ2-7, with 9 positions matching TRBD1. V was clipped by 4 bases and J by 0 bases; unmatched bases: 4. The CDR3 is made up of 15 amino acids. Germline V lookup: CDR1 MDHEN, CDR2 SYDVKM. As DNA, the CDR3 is TGTGCCAGCAGTTGGGACAGGGATAGCTCCTACGAGCAGTACTTC. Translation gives CASSWDRDSSYEQYF.

The CDR3 protein is CASSRGQPFSGNTIYF. Here the CDR3 DNA reads TGTGCCAGCAGCAGGGGACAGCCTTTCTCTGGAAACACCATATATTTT. The chain is built from TRBV11-1 and TRBJ1-3, with 7 bases lining up with TRBD1. The CDR3 extends over 16 amino acids. Per germline, CDR1 SGHAT and CDR2 FQDESV (reference sequence). The junction had 7 bases not matched to a gene; V was cut back by 5 bases and J by 0 bases.

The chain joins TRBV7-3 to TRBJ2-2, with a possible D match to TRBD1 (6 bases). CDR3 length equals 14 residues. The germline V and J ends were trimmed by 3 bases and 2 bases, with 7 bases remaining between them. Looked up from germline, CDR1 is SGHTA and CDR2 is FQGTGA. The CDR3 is CASSLGQNTGELFF. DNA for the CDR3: TGTGCCAGCAGCTTGGGACAAAACACCGGGGAGCTGTTTTTT.

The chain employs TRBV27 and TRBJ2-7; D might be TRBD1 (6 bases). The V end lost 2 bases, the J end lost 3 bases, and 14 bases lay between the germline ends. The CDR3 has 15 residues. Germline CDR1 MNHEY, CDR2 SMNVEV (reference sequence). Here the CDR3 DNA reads TGTGCCAGCAGTTTAGGACAGAATCCCCACTACGAGCAGTACTTC. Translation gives CASSLGQNPHYEQYF.

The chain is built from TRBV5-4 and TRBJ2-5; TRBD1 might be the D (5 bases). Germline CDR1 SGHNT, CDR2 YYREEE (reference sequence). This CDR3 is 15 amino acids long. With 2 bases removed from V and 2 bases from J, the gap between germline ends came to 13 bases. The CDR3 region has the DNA TGTGCCAGCAGCTTACAAGGGGCACCACAAGAGACCCAGTACTTC. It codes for CASSLQGAPQETQYF.

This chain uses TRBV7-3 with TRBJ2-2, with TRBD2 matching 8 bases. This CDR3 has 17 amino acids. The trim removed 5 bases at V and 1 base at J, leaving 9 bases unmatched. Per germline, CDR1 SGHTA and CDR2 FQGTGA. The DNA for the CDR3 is TGTGCCAGCAGCGCCTACCGGGGGGGCATGAACACCGGGGAGCTGTTTTTT. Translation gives CASSAYRGGMNTGELFF. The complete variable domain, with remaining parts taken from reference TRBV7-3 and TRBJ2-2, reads GAGVSQTPSNKVTEKGKYVELRCDPISGHTALYWYRQSLGQGPEFLIYFQGTGAADDSGLPNDRFFAVRPEGSVSTLKIQRTERGDSAVYLCASSAYRGGMNTGELFFGEGSRLTVL.

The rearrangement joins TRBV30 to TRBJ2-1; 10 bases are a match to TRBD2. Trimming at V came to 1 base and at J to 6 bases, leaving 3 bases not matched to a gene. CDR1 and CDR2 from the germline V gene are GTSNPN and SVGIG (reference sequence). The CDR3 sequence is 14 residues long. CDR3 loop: CAWSDPSGSNEQFF. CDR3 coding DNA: TGTGCCTGGAGTGATCCTAGCGGGAGCAATGAGCAGTTCTTC.

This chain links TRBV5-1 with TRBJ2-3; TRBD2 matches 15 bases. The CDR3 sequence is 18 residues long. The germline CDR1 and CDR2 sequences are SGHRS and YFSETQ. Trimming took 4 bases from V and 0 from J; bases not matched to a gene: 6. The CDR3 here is CASSPGLAGGSSTDTQYF. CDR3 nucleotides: TGCGCCAGCAGCCCCGGACTAGCGGGGGGGTCTAGCACAGATACGCAGTATTTT.